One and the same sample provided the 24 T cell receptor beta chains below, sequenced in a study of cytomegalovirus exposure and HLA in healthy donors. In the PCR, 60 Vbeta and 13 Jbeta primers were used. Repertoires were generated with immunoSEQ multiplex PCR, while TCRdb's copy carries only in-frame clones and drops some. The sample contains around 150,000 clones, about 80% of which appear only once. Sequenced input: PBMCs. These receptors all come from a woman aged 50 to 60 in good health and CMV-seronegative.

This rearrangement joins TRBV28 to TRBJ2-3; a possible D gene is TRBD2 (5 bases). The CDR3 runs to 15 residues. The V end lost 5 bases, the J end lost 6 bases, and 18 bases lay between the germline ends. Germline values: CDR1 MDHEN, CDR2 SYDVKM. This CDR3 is CASSPPFGDGDTQYF. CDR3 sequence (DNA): TGTGCCAGCAGTCCACCTTTCGGGGATGGGGATACGCAGTATTTT.

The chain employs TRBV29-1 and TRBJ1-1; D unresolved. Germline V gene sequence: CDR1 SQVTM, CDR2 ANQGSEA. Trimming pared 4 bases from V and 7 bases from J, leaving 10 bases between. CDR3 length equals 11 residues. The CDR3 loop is CSVGAQHEAFF. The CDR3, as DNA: TGCAGCGTTGGGGCACAACATGAAGCTTTCTTT.

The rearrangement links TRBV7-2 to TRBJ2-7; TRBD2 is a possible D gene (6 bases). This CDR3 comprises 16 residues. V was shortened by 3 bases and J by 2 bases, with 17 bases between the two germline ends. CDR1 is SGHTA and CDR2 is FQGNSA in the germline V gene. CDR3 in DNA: TGTGCCAGCAGCTTTCTCGGCGGGGTGCCAACCTACGAGCAGTACTTC. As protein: CASSFLGGVPTYEQYF.

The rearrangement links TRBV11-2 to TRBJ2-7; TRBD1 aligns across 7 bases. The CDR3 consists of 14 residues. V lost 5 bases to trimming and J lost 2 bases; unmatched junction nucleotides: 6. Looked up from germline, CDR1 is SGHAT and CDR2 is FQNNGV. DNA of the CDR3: TGTGCCAGCAGCATGGACAGGCTGCCCTACGAGCAGTACTTC. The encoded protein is CASSMDRLPYEQYF. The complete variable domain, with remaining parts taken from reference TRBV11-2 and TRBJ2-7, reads EAGVAQSPRYKIIEKRQSVAFWCNPISGHATLYWYQQILGQGPKLLIQFQNNGVVDDSQLPKDRFSAERLKGVDSTLKIQPAKLEDSAVYLCASSMDRLPYEQYFGPGTRLTVT.

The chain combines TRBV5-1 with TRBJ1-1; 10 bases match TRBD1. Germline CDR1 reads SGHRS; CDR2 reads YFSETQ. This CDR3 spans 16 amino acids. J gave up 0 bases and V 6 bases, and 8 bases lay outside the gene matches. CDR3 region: CASNPGTGAMNTEAFF. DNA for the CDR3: TGCGCCAGCAACCCGGGGACAGGGGCGATGAACACTGAAGCTTTCTTT. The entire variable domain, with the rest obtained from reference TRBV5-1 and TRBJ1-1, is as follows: KAGVTQTPRYLIKTRGQQVTLSCSPISGHRSVSWYQQTPGQGLQFLFEYFSETQRNKGNFPGRFSGRQFSNSRSEMNVSTLELGDSALYLCASNPGTGAMNTEAFFGQGTRLTVV.

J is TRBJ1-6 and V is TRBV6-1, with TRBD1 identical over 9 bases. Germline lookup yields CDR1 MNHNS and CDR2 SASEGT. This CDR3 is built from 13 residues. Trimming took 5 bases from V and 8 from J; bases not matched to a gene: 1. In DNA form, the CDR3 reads TGTGCCAGCAGTCGGGACAGGGATTCACCCCTCCACTTT. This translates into CASSRDRDSPLHF.

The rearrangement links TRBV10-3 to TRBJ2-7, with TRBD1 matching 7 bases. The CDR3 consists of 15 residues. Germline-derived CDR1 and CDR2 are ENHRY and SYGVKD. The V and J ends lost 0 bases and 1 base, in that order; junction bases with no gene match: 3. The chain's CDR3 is CAISESGQRSYEQYF. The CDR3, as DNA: TGTGCCATCAGTGAGTCGGGACAGAGGTCCTACGAGCAGTACTTC.

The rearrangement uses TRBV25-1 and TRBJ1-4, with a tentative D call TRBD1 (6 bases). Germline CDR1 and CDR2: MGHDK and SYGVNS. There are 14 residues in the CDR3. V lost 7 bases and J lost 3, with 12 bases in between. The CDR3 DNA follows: TGTGCCAGCACCACAGGGCCATCTAATGAAAAACTGTTTTTT. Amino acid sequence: CASTTGPSNEKLFF. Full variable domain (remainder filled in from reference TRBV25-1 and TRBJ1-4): EADIYQTPRYLVIGTGKKITLECSQTMGHDKMYWYQQDPGMELHLIHYSYGVNSTEKGDLSSESTVSRIRTEHFPLTLESARPSHTSQYLCASTTGPSNEKLFFGSGTQLSVL.

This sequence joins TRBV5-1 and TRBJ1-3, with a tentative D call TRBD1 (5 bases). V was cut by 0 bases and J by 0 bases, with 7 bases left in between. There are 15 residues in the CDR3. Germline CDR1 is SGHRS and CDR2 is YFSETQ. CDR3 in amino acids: CASSLVGVSGNTIYF. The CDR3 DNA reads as TGCGCCAGCAGCTTGGTAGGGGTCTCTGGAAACACCATATATTTT.

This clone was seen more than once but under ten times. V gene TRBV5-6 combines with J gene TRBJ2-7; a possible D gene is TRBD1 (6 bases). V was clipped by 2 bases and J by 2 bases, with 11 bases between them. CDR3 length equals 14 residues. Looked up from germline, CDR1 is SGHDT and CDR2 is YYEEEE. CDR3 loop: CASSFGQHTYEQYF. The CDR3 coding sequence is TGTGCCAGCAGCTTTGGACAGCATACCTACGAGCAGTACTTC.

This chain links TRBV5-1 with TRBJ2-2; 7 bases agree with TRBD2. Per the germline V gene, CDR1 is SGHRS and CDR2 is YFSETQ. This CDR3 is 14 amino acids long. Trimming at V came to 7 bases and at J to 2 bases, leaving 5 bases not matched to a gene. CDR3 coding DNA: TGCGCCAGCGTCCTAGCGGATAACACCGGGGAGCTGTTTTTT. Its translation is CASVLADNTGELFF.

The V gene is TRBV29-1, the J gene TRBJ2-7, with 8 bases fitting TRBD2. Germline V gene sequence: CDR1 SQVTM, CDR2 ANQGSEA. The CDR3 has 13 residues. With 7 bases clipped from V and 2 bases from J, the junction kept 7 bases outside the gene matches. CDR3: CSARDSGAYEQYF. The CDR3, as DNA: TGCAGCGCGCGCGATAGCGGGGCCTACGAGCAGTACTTC.

CDR3 residues: CASRMGLAHEQYF. The DNA for the CDR3 is TGTGCCAGCAGAATGGGACTAGCACACGAGCAGTACTTC. The gene calls are TRBV7-2 and TRBJ2-7; 9 bases are a match to TRBD2. CDR1 is SGHTA and CDR2 is FQGNSA in the germline V gene. This CDR3 is 13 amino acids long. Losses at the gene ends were 6 bases for V and 5 bases for J; bases not matched to a gene: 5.

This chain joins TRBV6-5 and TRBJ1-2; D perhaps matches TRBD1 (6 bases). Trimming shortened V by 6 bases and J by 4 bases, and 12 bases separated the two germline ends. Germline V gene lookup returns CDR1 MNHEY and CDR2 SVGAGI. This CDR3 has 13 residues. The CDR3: CASRSWDIYGYTF. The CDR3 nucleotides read TGTGCCAGCAGATCCTGGGACATCTATGGCTACACCTTC.

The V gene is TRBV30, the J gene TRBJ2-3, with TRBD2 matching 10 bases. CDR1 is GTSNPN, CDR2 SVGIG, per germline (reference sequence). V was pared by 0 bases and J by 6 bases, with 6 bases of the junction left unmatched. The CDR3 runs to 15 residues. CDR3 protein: CAWSVFGTSEDTQYF. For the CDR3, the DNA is TGTGCCTGGAGTGTATTCGGGACTAGCGAGGATACGCAGTATTTT. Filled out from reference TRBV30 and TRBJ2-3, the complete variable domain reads SQTIHQWPATLVQPVGSPLSLECTVEGTSNPNLYWYRQAAGRGLQLLFYSVGIGQISSEVPQNLSASRPQDRQFILSSKKLLLSDSGFYLCAWSVFGTSEDTQYFGPGTRLTVL.

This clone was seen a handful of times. The CDR3 DNA reads TGCGCCAGCAGTTTACAGGGTGCTGGATACACCGGGGAGCTGTTTTTT. Protein product: CASSLQGAGYTGELFF. V usage is TRBV5-1 and J usage is TRBJ2-2; possibly TRBD1 for D (6 bases). V was pared by 5 bases and J by 3 bases, with 17 bases between. The germline gives CDR1 SGHRS, CDR2 YFSETQ. The CDR3 sequence is 16 residues long.

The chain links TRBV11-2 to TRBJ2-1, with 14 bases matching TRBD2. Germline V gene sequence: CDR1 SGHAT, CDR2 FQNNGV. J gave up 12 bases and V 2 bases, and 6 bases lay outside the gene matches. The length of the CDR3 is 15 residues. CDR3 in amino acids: CASSLPGLAGVSQFF. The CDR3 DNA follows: TGTGCCAGCAGCTTACCGGGACTAGCGGGAGTATCGCAGTTCTTC.

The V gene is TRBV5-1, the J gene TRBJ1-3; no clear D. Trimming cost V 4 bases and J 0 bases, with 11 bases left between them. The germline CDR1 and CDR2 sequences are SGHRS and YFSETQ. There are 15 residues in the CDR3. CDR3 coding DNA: TGCGCCAGCAGCCTATCGGGGATCTCTGGAAACACCATATATTTT. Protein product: CASSLSGISGNTIYF.

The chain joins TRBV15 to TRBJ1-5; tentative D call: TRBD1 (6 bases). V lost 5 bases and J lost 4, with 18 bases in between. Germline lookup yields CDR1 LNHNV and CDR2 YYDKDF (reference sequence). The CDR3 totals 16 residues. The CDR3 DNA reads TGTGCCACCAGCTTTGGGGGCACCGCAAGGAATCAGCCCCAGCATTTT. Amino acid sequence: CATSFGGTARNQPQHF.

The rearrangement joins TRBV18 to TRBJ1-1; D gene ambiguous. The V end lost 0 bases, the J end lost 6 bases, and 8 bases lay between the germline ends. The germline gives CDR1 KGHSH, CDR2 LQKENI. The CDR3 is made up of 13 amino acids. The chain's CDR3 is CASSPPGSSEAFF. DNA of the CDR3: TGTGCCAGCTCACCACCGGGGAGTTCTGAAGCTTTCTTT.

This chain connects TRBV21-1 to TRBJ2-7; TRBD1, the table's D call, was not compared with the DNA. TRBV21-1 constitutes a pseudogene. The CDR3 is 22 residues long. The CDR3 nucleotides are TGTGCCAGCAGCAAGCACCGTACCCTCGACAGGCTCCTCACCAGGGCCAGCTACGAGCAGTACTTC. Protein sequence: CASSKHRTLDRLLTRASYEQYF.

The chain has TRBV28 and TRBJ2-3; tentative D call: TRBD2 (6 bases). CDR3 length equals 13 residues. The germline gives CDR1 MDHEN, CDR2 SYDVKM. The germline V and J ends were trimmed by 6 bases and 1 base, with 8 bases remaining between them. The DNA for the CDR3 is TGTGCCAGCAGGGGGGGTCGCACAGATACGCAGTATTTT. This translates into CASRGGRTDTQYF.

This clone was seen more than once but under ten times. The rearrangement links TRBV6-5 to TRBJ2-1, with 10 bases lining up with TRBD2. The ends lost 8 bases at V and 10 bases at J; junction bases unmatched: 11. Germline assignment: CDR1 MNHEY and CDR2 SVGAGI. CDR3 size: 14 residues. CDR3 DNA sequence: TGTGCCAGCCGCAATAGCGGGGGGATCACAGAGCAGTTCTTC. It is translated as CASRNSGGITEQFF.

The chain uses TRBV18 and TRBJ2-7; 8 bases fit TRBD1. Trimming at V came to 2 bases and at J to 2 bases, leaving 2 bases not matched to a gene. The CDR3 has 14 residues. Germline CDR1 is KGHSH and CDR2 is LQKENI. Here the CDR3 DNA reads TGTGCCAGCTCACCAAAACAGGGGGCCTACGAGCAGTACTTC. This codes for CASSPKQGAYEQYF.